This paragraph reports one T cell receptor (beta chain). Its cognate antigen has yet to be identified. This may come from a read error, since a much larger clone is one base off. Reading the germline V gene gives CDR1 SGHTA and CDR2 FQGNSA. Inclusive of the bounding cysteine and phenylalanine, the CDR3 is 16 residues long. CDR3 DNA is the only sequence kept; it has 48 bases, read in frame from the first base. V and J are trimmed by 2 bases and 0 bases, and the gene matches miss 4 bases of the junction. These data come from a study of blood T cells in healthy people across ages (dated by TCRdb to between 2015 and 2017). Study-wide context: In model experiments, roughly one uniquely barcoded TCR beta cDNA molecule per two T cells was captured by template switching. Using deep sequencing normalized with unique cDNA molecular identifiers, the study measured how TCR beta repertoire diversity changes with age. The donors were split into four age groups: young (average 16 years), middle-aged (over 35), aged (over 55) and long-lived (approximately 89). To avoid experimental bias, donors of different ages were randomly spread across the sequencing lanes. For two donors (one aged 18 to 29 and one aged 80 or older), the study analyzed two additional independent replicas of 1 million unique cDNA reads from the same blood draw. The research as a whole found: Observed TCR beta diversity per million T cells fell roughly linearly with age, and a significant reduction was already apparent by age around 40. The percentage of naive T cells measured by flow cytometry correlated strongly with observed TCR beta diversity. Since profiling was done on bulk unsorted PBMCs, naive and antigen-experienced compartments could not be conclusively compared. The CMV infection status of donors was not known, potentially confounding age-related changes in expanded clonotypes. Estimates of total diversity based on one million sequenced T cells were considered lower bounds and underestimates. Compared with the aged group, the long-lived group had more naive CD4+ T cells, fewer expanded clones and increased TCR diversity, suggesting age selection.

The donors were roughly 39 Caucasian individuals from Russia, aged roughly 6 to 100 years, who were systemically healthy. Ten milliliters of peripheral blood were drawn from each donor into EDTA-treated Vacutainer tubes. Ficoll-Paque density-gradient centrifugation was used to isolate PBMCs, with at least 7 million per sample. Total RNA, at least 6 micrograms per sample, was extracted from PBMCs with Trizol reagent. Naive CD45RAhigh/CD27high T cell percentages were measured by flow cytometry on a PBMC aliquot from every donor. Receptor amplification or capture employed 5' RACE. Sequencing used an Illumina HiSeq 2500. A second roughly 6 to 11 cycle PCR used a sample-barcoded 5' primer and a J-beta primer mix. Each TCR beta cDNA molecule received a unique molecular identifier from a template-switch 5' adaptor carrying 12 random nucleotides. Each sample yielded at least 2.5 million CDR3-containing paired-end reads. The Mint cDNA synthesis kit, primed by a TRBC-specific oligonucleotide, was used to synthesize first-strand cDNA from all RNA. Following uracil-DNA glycosylase treatment, a first 18-cycle PCR with universal primers M1SS and BC2_uni_R was performed on all cDNA. In the source study's methods: For normalization, 1 million high-quality reads were randomly selected from each sample, with every read carrying a distinct molecular identifier. Instead of being binned into consensus sequences, reads with shared molecular identifiers were discarded. MiTCR, set to a Q25 quality threshold and the strictest error-elimination algorithm, was used for CDR3 identification, clonotype clustering and error correction. A nonparametric unseen species model using Euler transformation provided a lower-bound estimate of total TCR beta diversity. The raw public data were reprocessed by TCRdb itself: fastp quality trimming at Q25, MiXCR clonotype calling, in-frame beta chains only. Entries that share a CDR3 protein sequence are merged under the most common genes and DNA. Here the V and J calls rest on TCRdb's processing, not on the authors' analysis. The table for this sample lists approximately 810,000 distinct CDR3 sequences; 36% of them were counted only once. Over 10% of the sample is in the top ten clones.

Sequencing used blood. The TCR comes from a man aged 18 to 30 in good health. This chain joins TRBV7-2 to TRBJ2-3, and TRBD2 matches 8 of the central bases. The CDR3 reads CASSLYSGGSTDTQYF. The nucleotide sequence is given as TGTGCCAGCAGCTTATACAGCGGGGGTAGCACAGATACGCAGTATTTT.